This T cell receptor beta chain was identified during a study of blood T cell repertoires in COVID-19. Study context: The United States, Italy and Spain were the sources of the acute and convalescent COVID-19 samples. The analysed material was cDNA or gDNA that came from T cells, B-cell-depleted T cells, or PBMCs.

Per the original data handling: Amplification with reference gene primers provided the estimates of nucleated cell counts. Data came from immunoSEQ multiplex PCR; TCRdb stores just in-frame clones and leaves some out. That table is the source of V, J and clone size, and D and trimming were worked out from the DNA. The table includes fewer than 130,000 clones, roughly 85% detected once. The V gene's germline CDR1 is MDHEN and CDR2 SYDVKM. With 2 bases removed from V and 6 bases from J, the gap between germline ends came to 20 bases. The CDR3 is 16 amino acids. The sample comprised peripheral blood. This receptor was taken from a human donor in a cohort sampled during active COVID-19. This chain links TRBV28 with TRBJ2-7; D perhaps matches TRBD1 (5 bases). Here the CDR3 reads CASSLGAGFSSSEQYF. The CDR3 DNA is TGTGCCAGCAGTTTAGGGGCAGGGTTTTCTTCTAGCGAGCAGTACTTC.